A selection of T cell receptor beta chains follows, all from one sample in a study of beta chain features in type 1 diabetes. Using immunoSEQ multiplex PCR, the repertoire was profiled, and TCRdb retains in-frame clones only, with some absent. The profile covers about 660,000 clones, with more than 13% appearing a single time and approximately 0.043% taken by the ten largest. Source material: naive CD4+ T cells from blood. The receptors shown here come from a man in his late teens or twenties with type 1 diabetes. The CDR3 runs from the conserved cysteine through the conserved F or W. The order of the fields is D gene, J gene, clone size, V gene, CDR3 DNA, CDR3 protein. D genes are given only for firm matches. Clone size is given for some rows only: seen once, a few or many times, or a class if the clone is expanded.

>-|TRBJ2-5|few|TRBV14
TGTGCCAGCAGCCAATACGGCAGGGCACAAGAGACCCAGTACTTC
CASSQYGRAQETQYF
>TRBD1|TRBJ2-7|few|TRBV6-1
TGTGCCAGCAACAAGGACAGGAACCCCTTTGAGCAGTACTTC
CASNKDRNPFEQYF
>TRBD2|TRBJ2-1|-|TRBV10-3
TGTGCCATCAGTACTAGCGACGGTGAGCAGTTCTTC
CAISTSDGEQFF
>TRBD1|TRBJ1-2|few|TRBV7-2
TGTGCCAGCAGCCCGGGACAGGGTAGAAACTATGGCTACACCTTC
CASSPGQGRNYGYTF
>TRBD1|TRBJ2-7|-|TRBV28
TGTGCCAGCAGTTTTAAACAGGGGGGCTACGAGCAGTACTTC
CASSFKQGGYEQYF
>-|TRBJ1-1|few|TRBV30
TGTGCCTGGAGCGGATTTGGGGGTTCGGAAGCTTTCTTT
CAWSGFGGSEAFF
>TRBD1|TRBJ2-1|few|TRBV2
TGTGCCAGCAGCGGACAGGGAGGATTATTGTGGCAGTTCTTC
CASSGQGGLLWQFF
>TRBD2|TRBJ2-5|few|TRBV10-3
TGTGCCATCAGAGCGGGGGGGCAAGAGACCCAGTACTTC
CAIRAGGQETQYF
>-|TRBJ1-5|-|TRBV10-3
TGTGCCATCAGTCCCCGGGGGGGAAACAATCAGCCCCAGCATTTT
CAISPRGGNNQPQHF
>-|TRBJ1-1|-|TRBV7-4
TGTGCCAGCAGCGACCTCGAGGGGAGAGCTTTCTTT
CASSDLEGRAFF
>-|TRBJ2-3|-|TRBV15
TGTGCCACCAGCCCCGGGGGCGGCACAGATACGCAGTATTTT
CATSPGGGTDTQYF
>-|TRBJ1-1|-|TRBV5-1
TGCGCCAGCAGCGACTTACTGACAGCGAACACTGAAGCTTTCTTT
CASSDLLTANTEAFF
>TRBD1|TRBJ1-5|few|TRBV5-6
TGTGCCAGCAGTTCGGGACAGAAGGACCAGCATTTT
CASSSGQKDQHF
>-|TRBJ2-2|-|TRBV30
TGTTACACCGGGGAGCTGTTTTTT
CYTGELFF
>TRBD2|TRBJ2-1|few|TRBV5-1
TGCGCCAGCAGCTGGGCCGGGACTAGCAATGAGCAGTTCTTC
CASSWAGTSNEQFF
>-|TRBJ2-3|-|TRBV6-5
TGTGCCAGCAGTTACTCTAGCGTACCAGCATCAGATACGCAGTATTTT
CASSYSSVPASDTQYF